This T cell receptor (beta chain) was documented in a study of regulatory T cells in long-lasting Graves disease. The V gene lost 2 bases and the J gene lost 2 bases, with 21 bases spanning the gap. The CDR3 is 18 residues long. CDR1 and CDR2 from the germline V gene are SGHTA and FQGNSA. This clonotype was seen a handful of times. Antigen: not known. Study results and limitations: When disease was persistent, TRBV28, TRBJ1-2 and TRBJ2-5 were the favored segments. Whereas new patients shared 900 to 1,000 public clonotypes, persistent patients shared more, at approximately 2,500.

CDR3-region Arm-PCR and iRepertoire HTBI primers produced the TCR beta libraries. In TCRdb, the multiplex PCR reads were re-called with MiXCR into one record per CDR3 protein. The sample includes 500,000 or so distinct CDR3 sequences, 15% to 20% seen only once; the top ten take less than 15%. Time point indicated: newly diagnosed GD, antithyroid drugs for less than 3 months. The authors made the TCR library using RNA they extracted from PBMCs. The data were also submitted as part of a second study, on T cells in Graves' hyperthyroidism and ophthalmopathy. As reported in that work: With a duration under 2 months, the hyperthyroidism was newly diagnosed in patients aged 18 to 65.

The sequences come from peripheral blood mononuclear cells (PBMCs), collected at new diagnosis, from a patient treated with antithyroid drugs. The chain recombines TRBV7-2 with TRBJ1-2, with D uncertain. This TCR was sampled from a man in his forties with Graves disease. The CDR3 DNA sequence: TGTGCCAGCAGCTTAAGTCATGGGCCCCTCAGAGGGAACTATGGCTACACCTTC. Translating it yields CASSLSHGPLRGNYGYTF.